This T cell receptor beta chain was observed in a study of PD-1 blockade in classical Hodgkin lymphoma. CDR3 length equals 14 residues. Germline CDR1 SNHLY, CDR2 FYNNEI. Trimming shortened V by 5 bases and J by 1 base, and 9 bases separated the two germline ends. Produced via immunoSEQ multiplex PCR; TCRdb's table is partial and in-frame only. The table records approximately 80,000 clones, around 86% of them present only once. Relapses following autologous stem cell transplantation were seen in all patients, with brentuximab vedotin exposure varying. Study-wide results and caveats: Individuals initiating nivolumab under 1 year after ASCT were excluded.

As to this clone: The antigen is unknown.

The TCR was taken from a human donor with classical Hodgkin lymphoma. Material: peripheral blood mononuclear cells (PBMCs), obtained at baseline. The V and J genes are TRBV2 and TRBJ1-5; no clear D. The CDR3 protein is CASSLALSNQPQHF. The CDR3, as DNA: TGTGCCAGCAGTCTGGCCTTAAGCAATCAGCCCCAGCATTTT.